These 14 T cell receptor beta chains came from one sample sequenced in a study of cytomegalovirus exposure and HLA in healthy donors. TCRdb's copy holds only in-frame clones and misses some; the assay was immunoSEQ multiplex PCR. In the table there are about 170,000 clones, around nine tenths of which are singletons. The sample comprised PBMCs. Source of these receptors: a man younger than 35 in good health and CMV-seropositive.

The chain carries TRBV7-6 and TRBJ2-7; D is possibly TRBD2 (6 bases). V lost 0 bases to trimming and J lost 2 bases, with 11 bases between them. CDR1 and CDR2 from the germline V gene are SGHVS and FNYEAQ. The length of the CDR3 is 15 residues. CDR3 nucleotide sequence: TGTGCCAGCAGCTTAGCGGCTAGCGCGGCCTACGAGCAGTACTTC. Translation gives CASSLAASAAYEQYF.

This chain joins TRBV7-8 and TRBJ2-2, with D uncertain. Trimming pared 3 bases from V and 2 bases from J, leaving 4 bases between. This CDR3 has 13 residues. Germline V gives CDR1 SGHVS, CDR2 FQNEAQ. The CDR3 DNA reads TGTGCCAGCAGCTTTACTAACACCGGGGAGCTGTTTTTT. The encoded protein is CASSFTNTGELFF.

This clone was recorded once. The chain uses TRBV19 and TRBJ2-6, with TRBD1 matching 10 bases. The CDR3 length is 18 residues. Germline trimming cut 5 bases from V and 2 bases from J; bases unmatched to any gene: 9. The germline gives CDR1 LNHDA, CDR2 SQIVND (reference sequence). CDR3 bases: TGTGCCAGTAGTGTTCGACAGGGGGCGGGCGCTGGGGCCAACGTCCTGACTTTC. It translates to CASSVRQGAGAGANVLTF.

The chain combines TRBV25-1 with TRBJ1-5; TRBD1 matches 12 bases. Germline V gene data show CDR1 as MGHDK and CDR2 as SYGVNS. Germline trimming cut 4 bases from V and 5 bases from J; bases unmatched to any gene: 9. This CDR3 is built from 17 residues. The CDR3, as DNA: TGTGCCAGCAGTGCATTCTCCGGGACAGGGGGCGATCAGCCCCAGCATTTT. This codes for CASSAFSGTGGDQPQHF.

The chain couples TRBV19 to TRBJ2-7; 7 bases match TRBD1. Germline trimming cut 7 bases from V and 4 bases from J; bases unmatched to any gene: 10. The CDR3 covers 14 residues. Germline CDR1 LNHDA, CDR2 SQIVND (reference sequence). CDR3: CASTLGTETYEQYF. The CDR3 DNA reads TGTGCCAGTACCCTAGGGACAGAAACTTACGAGCAGTACTTC.

This chain joins TRBV29-1 and TRBJ2-7; TRBD2 might be the D (5 bases). Trimming pared 4 bases from V and 5 bases from J, leaving 9 bases between. The CDR3 consists of 11 residues. Germline loops: CDR1 SQVTM, CDR2 ANQGSEA. The CDR3 loop is CSVGGLDEQYF. For the CDR3, the DNA is TGCAGCGTTGGCGGACTCGACGAGCAGTACTTC.

This chain links TRBV28 with TRBJ1-2; 8 bases match TRBD1. The CDR3 has 18 amino acids. The ends lost 4 bases at V and 0 bases at J; junction bases unmatched: 13. Looked up from germline, CDR1 is MDHEN and CDR2 is SYDVKM. In DNA form, the CDR3 reads TGTGCCAGCAGTTCTATGACAGGGGCGTGGGGCCCTAACTATGGCTACACCTTC. Protein: CASSSMTGAWGPNYGYTF.

CDR3 region: CASSFGTGDSGNTIYF. The CDR3 bases are TGTGCCAGCAGCTTTGGGACAGGAGACTCTGGAAACACCATATATTTT. The J gene is TRBJ1-3, the V gene TRBV7-9; 8 bases agree with TRBD1. With V trimmed by 3 bases and J by 0 bases, 4 bases remained unmatched. From germline, CDR1 is SEHNR and CDR2 FQNEAQ (reference sequence). CDR3 length equals 16 residues. Based on the CDR3 plus reference TRBV7-9 and TRBJ1-3, the full variable domain is DTGVSQNPRHKITKRGQNVTFRCDPISEHNRLYWYRQTLGQGPEFLTYFQNEAQLEKSRLLSDRFSAERPKGSFSTLEIQRTEQGDSAMYLCASSFGTGDSGNTIYFGEGSWLTVV.

The chain combines TRBV20-1 with TRBJ2-1; no firm D call. The CDR3 is 10 amino acids. CDR1 is DFQATT and CDR2 is SNEGSKA in the germline V gene (reference sequence). In DNA form, the CDR3 reads TGCAGCGCGGCGAACAATGAGCAGTTCTTC. Protein: CSAANNEQFF.

The V and J genes are TRBV2 and TRBJ2-3, with D maybe TRBD2 (6 bases). Per the germline V gene, CDR1 is SNHLY and CDR2 is FYNNEI. The CDR3 length is 14 residues. Trimming shortened V by 7 bases and J by 0 bases, and 11 bases separated the two germline ends. The DNA for the CDR3 is TGTGCCAGCAAGGGCGGGATGAGCACAGATACGCAGTATTTT. Protein sequence: CASKGGMSTDTQYF.

This rearrangement joins TRBV6-5 to TRBJ2-2; 13 bases line up with TRBD2. CDR3 length: 16 residues. Trimming took 2 bases from V and 4 from J; bases not matched to a gene: 1. In germline, CDR1 is MNHEY, CDR2 SVGAGI. CDR3 DNA: TGTGCCAGCAGTTACGGACTAGCGGGAGCCACCGGGGAGCTGTTTTTT. Its translation: CASSYGLAGATGELFF.

The V call is TRBV10-3, the J call TRBJ1-1; tentatively, D is TRBD1 (6 bases). Germline CDR1 and CDR2: ENHRY and SYGVKD. V was shortened by 3 bases and J by 3 bases, with 11 bases between the two germline ends. The CDR3 totals 14 residues. The CDR3 is CAISDWDIDTEAFF. CDR3 nucleotide sequence: TGTGCCATCAGTGATTGGGACATAGACACTGAAGCTTTCTTT.

The rearrangement uses TRBV28 and TRBJ2-7; TRBD2 matches at 8 bases. This CDR3 has 13 amino acids. Trimming took 7 bases from V and 3 from J; bases not matched to a gene: 5. Germline CDR1 reads MDHEN; CDR2 reads SYDVKM. In DNA form, the CDR3 reads TGTGCCAGCACCCGCGGGGGGTTCTACGAGCAGTACTTC. Encoded protein: CASTRGGFYEQYF. The full variable domain, completed using reference TRBV28 and TRBJ2-7, is DVKVTQSSRYLVKRTGEKVFLECVQDMDHENMFWYRQDPGLGLRLIYFSYDVKMKEKGDIPEGYSVSREKKERFSLILESASTNQTSMYLCASTRGGFYEQYFGPGTRLTVT.

V and J are TRBV29-1 and TRBJ2-5; 7 bases are shared with TRBD1. Trimming cost V 7 bases and J 3 bases; bases outside gene matches: 5. The CDR3 is 12 residues long. CDR1 is SQVTM and CDR2 is ANQGSEA in the germline V gene. The CDR3 sequence: CSARTGEETQYF. In nucleotides, the CDR3 is TGCAGCGCCCGAACAGGGGAAGAGACCCAGTACTTC.